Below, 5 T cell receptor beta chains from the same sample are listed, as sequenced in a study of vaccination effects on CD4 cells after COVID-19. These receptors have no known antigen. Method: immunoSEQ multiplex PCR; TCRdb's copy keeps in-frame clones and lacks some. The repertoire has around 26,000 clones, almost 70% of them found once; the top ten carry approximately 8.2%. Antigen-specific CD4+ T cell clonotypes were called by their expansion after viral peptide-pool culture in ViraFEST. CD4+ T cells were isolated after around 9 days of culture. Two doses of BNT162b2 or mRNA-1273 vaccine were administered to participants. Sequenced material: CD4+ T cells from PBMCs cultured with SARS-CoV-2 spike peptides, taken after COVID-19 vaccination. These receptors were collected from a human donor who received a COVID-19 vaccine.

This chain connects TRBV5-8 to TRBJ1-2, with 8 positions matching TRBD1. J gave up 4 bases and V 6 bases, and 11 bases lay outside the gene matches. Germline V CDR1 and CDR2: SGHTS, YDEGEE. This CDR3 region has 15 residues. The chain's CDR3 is CASTYPGTGIYGYTF. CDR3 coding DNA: TGTGCCAGCACCTATCCCGGGACAGGAATCTATGGCTACACCTTC. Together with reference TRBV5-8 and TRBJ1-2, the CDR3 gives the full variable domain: EAGVTQSPTHLIKTRGQQATLRCSPISGHTSVYWYQQALGLGLQFLLWYDEGEERNRGNFPPRFSGRQFPNYSSELNVNALELEDSALYLCASTYPGTGIYGYTFGSGTRLTVV.

The CDR3 DNA reads TGTGCCAGCAGCCAAGGGGAGGGAAGAGAGACCCAGTACTTC. It specifies CASSQGEGRETQYF. The V and J genes are TRBV4-2 and TRBJ2-5; 7 bases align to TRBD2. The germline V gene has CDR1 LGHNA and CDR2 YNFKEQ. CDR3 size: 14 residues. With 1 base clipped from V and 4 bases from J, the junction kept 3 bases outside the gene matches.

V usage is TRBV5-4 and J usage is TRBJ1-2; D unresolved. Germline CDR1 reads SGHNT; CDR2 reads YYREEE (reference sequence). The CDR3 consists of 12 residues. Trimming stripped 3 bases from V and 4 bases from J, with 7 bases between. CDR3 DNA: TGTGCCAGCAGCTATCCGGGCTATGGCTACACCTTC. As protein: CASSYPGYGYTF.

CDR3 coding DNA: TGCGCCAGCAGGGCCGGGACTAGCGGAGACTACGAGCAGTACTTC. Translating gives CASRAGTSGDYEQYF. J is TRBJ2-7 and V is TRBV10-1; 11 nucleotides align to TRBD2. Per the germline V gene, CDR1 is WNHNN and CDR2 is SYGVQD (reference sequence). This CDR3 region has 15 residues. The V segment lost 6 bases and the J segment 3 bases; nucleotides outside the gene matches: 7.

CDR3 loop: CASSIGSYNEQFF. CDR3 in DNA: TGTGCCAGTAGTATAGGCTCCTACAATGAGCAGTTCTTC. The V gene is TRBV19, the J gene TRBJ2-1; no definite D call. CDR1 and CDR2 from the germline V gene are LNHDA and SQIVND (reference sequence). This CDR3 has 13 amino acids. Trimming pared 1 base from V and 0 bases from J, leaving 1 base between.